Sequencing of this TCR beta chain was carried out in a study of blood T cell repertoires in COVID-19. Study-wide context: PBMCs, B-cell-depleted T cells, or T cells provided the cDNA or gDNA that made up the material.

In the original analysis: Amplifying reference gene primers gave estimates of nucleated cell counts. This table comes from immunoSEQ multiplex PCR, and its TCRdb copy is limited to in-frame clones, with some not included. From that table come the V and J calls and clone size; the DNA was used to work out D and trimming. Of 97,000 or so clones in the sample, 79% were seen once. This receptor was obtained from a woman of 80 years or more with active or convalescent COVID-19. The source material was peripheral blood.

CDR3 protein: CASSLSGSNSYEQYF. In DNA, the CDR3 is TGTGCCAGCAGCTTGTCGGGATCAAACTCCTACGAGCAGTACTTC. The chain links TRBV7-9 to TRBJ2-7; TRBD2 might be the D (5 bases). The ends were cut back, 3 bases at V and 0 bases at J, with 12 bases in the middle. The CDR3 totals 15 residues. The V gene's germline CDR1 is SEHNR and CDR2 FQNEAQ (reference sequence).